This T cell receptor beta chain stems from a study of CD8 T cells in Susac syndrome. CDR3 length: 13 residues. CDR1 is DFQATT, CDR2 SNEGSKA, per germline (reference sequence). V dropped 6 bases and J dropped 0; count of bases not matched to a gene: 3. Blood CD8+ and CD4+ T cells underwent high-throughput TCR beta sequencing. Negative isolation yielded CD4+ and CD8+ T cells, and FACS enriched TEMRA cells. Reverse transcription used about 0.45 to 1 ug RNA and random hexamers. The CDR3 of TCR beta was amplified by immunoSEQ multiplex PCR across 54 Vbeta and 13 Jbeta. Each CDR3 protein is one row after TCRdb ran MiXCR on the immunoSEQ multiplex PCR reads. The table lists about 180,000 distinct CDR3 sequences, 90% to 95% of them singletons, with roughly 0.16% in the top ten.

This rearrangement joins TRBV20-1 to TRBJ2-3, with 7 bases identical to TRBD1. The TCR was taken from a human donor with multiple sclerosis. Material: CD8+ T cells from PBMCs. CDR3 sequence reads: CSASTGSTDTQYF. The CDR3, as DNA: TGCAGTGCATCGACAGGGAGCACAGATACGCAGTATTTT.